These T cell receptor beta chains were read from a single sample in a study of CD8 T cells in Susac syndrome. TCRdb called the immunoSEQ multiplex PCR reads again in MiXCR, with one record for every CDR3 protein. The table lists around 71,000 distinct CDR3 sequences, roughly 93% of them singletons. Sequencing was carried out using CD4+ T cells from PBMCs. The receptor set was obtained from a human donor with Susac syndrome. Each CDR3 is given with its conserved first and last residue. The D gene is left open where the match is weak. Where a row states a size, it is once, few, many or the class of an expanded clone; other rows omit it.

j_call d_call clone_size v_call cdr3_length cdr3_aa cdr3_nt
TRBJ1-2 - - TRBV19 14 CASSSIGAIYGYTF TGTGCCAGTAGCTCTATCGGAGCGATCTATGGCTACACCTTC
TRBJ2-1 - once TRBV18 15 CASSPYLEQNNEQFF TGTGCCAGCTCCCCATACCTAGAACAGAACAATGAGCAGTTCTTC
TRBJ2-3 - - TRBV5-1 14 CASSEGLALDTQYF TGCGCCAGCAGCGAGGGGTTGGCCTTGGATACGCAGTATTTT
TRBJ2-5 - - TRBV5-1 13 CASSLQQQETQYF TGCGCCAGCAGCCTACAGCAGCAAGAGACCCAGTACTTC
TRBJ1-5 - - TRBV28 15 CASSSRSRGGQPQHF TGTGCCAGCAGTTCCCGTTCGAGGGGTGGACAGCCCCAGCATTTT
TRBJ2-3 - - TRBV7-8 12 CASSSYADTQYF TGTGCCAGCAGCTCTTACGCAGATACGCAGTATTTT
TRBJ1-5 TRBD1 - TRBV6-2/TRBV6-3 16 CASSYSPGQGSQPQHF TGTGCCAGCAGTTACTCACCGGGACAGGGATCGCAGCCCCAGCATTTT
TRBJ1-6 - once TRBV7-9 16 CASTPLVGGPNSPLHF TGTGCCAGCACCCCCTTGGTGGGAGGCCCTAATTCACCCCTCCACTTT
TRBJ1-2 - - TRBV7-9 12 CASSLGPDGYTF TGTGCCAGCAGCTTGGGCCCAGATGGCTACACCTTC
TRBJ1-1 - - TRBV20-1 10 CSARVTEAFF TGCAGCGCTAGGGTTACTGAAGCTTTCTTT
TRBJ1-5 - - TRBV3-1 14 CASSWGDSNQPQHF TGTGCCAGCAGTTGGGGGGATAGCAATCAGCCCCAGCATTTT
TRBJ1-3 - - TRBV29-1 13 CSVEEGPGNTIYF TGCAGCGTTGAAGAGGGACCTGGAAACACCATATATTTT
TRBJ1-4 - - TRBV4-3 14 CASNHLARNEKLFF TGCGCCAGCAACCACCTCGCGCGGAATGAAAAACTGTTTTTT
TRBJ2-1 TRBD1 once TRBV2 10 CASSAGTGFF TGTGCCAGCAGTGCCGGGACAGGGTTCTTC
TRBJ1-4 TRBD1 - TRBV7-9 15 CASSPTGGAGEKLFF TGTGCCAGCAGTCCGACAGGGGGCGCAGGTGAAAAACTGTTTTTT
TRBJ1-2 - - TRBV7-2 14 CASSIAGYVYGYTF TGTGCCAGCAGCATCGCAGGGTATGTCTATGGCTACACCTTC
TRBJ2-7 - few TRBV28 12 CASSLTAYEQYF TGTGCCAGCAGTTTGACAGCCTACGAGCAGTACTTC
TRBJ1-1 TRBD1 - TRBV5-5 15 CASSSRTGVNTEAFF TGTGCCAGCAGCTCCCGGACAGGGGTGAACACTGAAGCTTTCTTT
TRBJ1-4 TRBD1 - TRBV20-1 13 CSAHNRGDEKLFF TGCAGTGCCCATAACAGGGGGGATGAAAAACTGTTTTTT
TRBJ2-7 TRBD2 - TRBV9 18 CASSRSRLAGGEDYEQYF TGTGCCAGCAGCCGAAGCAGGCTAGCGGGGGGAGAGGACTACGAGCAGTACTTC
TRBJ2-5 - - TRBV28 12 CASRIASKTQYF TGTGCCAGCAGAATAGCCTCTAAGACCCAGTACTTC
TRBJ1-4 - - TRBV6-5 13 CASMVYGLEKLFF TGTGCCAGCATGGTGTACGGGCTTGAAAAACTGTTTTTT